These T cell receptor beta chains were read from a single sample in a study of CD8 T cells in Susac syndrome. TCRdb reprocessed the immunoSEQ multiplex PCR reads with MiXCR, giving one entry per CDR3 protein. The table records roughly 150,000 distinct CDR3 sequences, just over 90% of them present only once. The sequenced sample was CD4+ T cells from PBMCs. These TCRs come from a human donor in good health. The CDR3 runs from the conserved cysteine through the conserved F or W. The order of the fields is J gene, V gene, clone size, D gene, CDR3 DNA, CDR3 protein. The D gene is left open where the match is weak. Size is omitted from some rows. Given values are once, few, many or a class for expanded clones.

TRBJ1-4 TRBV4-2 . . TGTGCCAGCAGCGGGGACGGCCTGGCCGTCAATGAAAAACTGTTTTTT CASSGDGLAVNEKLFF
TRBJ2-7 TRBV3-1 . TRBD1 TGTGCCAGCAGCCAAGATTCCAGCGGGACAGGGGGTCGCTACGAGCAGTACTTC CASSQDSSGTGGRYEQYF
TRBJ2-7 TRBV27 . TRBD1 TGTGCCAGCAGTTCTGAGGGGGCTCGTTTCGGCGAGCAGTACTTC CASSSEGARFGEQYF
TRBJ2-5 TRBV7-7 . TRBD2 TGTGCCAGCAGTCCCGGAGGACTAGCGGCCGAGACCCAGTACTTC CASSPGGLAAETQYF
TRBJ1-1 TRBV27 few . TGTGCCAGCAGCTCTAACACTGAAGCTTTCTTT CASSSNTEAFF
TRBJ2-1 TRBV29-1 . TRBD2 TGCAGCGTTAGACTAGCGGTGAATGAGCAGTTCTTC CSVRLAVNEQFF
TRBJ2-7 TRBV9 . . TGTGCCAGCAGCGTTCGGGACACCAACTACGAGCAGTACTTC CASSVRDTNYEQYF
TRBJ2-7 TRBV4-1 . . TGCGCCAGCAGCCAAGGGATTAACGGGCCTCCCTACGAGCAGTACTTC CASSQGINGPPYEQYF
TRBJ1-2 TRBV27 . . TGTGCCAGCAGACCTACGGACCGACGGGGCTACACCTTC CASRPTDRRGYTF
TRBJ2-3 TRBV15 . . TGTGCCACCAGCAGAGTGTTGAGAGACACAGATACGCAGTATTTT CATSRVLRDTDTQYF
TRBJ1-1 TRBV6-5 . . TGTGCCAGCAGTTACATGGGGAACACTGAAGCTTTCTTT CASSYMGNTEAFF
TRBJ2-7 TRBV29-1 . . TGCAGCACATTATTCGGTAACTACGAGCAGTACTTC CSTLFGNYEQYF
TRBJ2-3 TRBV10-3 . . TGTGCCACAGGGGACGGGGGCGCGGCAGATACGCAGTATTTT CATGDGGAADTQYF
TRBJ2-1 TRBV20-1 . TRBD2 TGCAGTGCTAGAGACCAGCTAGCGGGGGGGCGGAATGAGCAGTTCTTC CSARDQLAGGRNEQFF
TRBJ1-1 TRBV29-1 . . TGCAGCGTCTGGGCCAAGAACACTGAAGCTTTCTTT CSVWAKNTEAFF
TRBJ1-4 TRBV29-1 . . TGCAGCGTTCAAGCCCAGGCTAATGAAAAACTGTTTTTT CSVQAQANEKLFF